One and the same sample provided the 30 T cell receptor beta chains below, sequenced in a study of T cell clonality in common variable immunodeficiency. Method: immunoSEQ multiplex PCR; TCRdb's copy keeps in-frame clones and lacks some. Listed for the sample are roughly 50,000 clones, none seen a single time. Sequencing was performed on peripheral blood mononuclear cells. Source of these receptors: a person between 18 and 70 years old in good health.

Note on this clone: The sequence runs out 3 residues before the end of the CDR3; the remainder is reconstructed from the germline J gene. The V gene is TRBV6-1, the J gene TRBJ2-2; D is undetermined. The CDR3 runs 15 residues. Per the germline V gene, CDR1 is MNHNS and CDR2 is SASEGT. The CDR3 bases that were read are TGTGCCAGCAGTGACTGGGCTACCTATAATTCACCG. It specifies CASSDWATYNSP. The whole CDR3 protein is CASSDWATYNSPLFF.

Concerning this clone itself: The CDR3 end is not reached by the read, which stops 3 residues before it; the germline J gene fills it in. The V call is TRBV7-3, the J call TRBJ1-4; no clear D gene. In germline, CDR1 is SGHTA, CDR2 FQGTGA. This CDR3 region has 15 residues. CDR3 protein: CASSSTGGPLSPLFF. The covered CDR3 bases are TGTGCCAGCAGCTCAACCGGAGGGCCCCTTTCACCA.

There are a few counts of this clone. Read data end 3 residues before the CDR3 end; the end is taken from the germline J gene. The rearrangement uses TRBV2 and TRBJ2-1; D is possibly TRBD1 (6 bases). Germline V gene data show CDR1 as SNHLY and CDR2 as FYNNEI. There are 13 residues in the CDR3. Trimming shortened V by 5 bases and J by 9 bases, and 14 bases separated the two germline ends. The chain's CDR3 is CASSLQGLVEQFF. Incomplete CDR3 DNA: TGTGCCAGCAGTTTACAGGGTTTGGTTGAG.

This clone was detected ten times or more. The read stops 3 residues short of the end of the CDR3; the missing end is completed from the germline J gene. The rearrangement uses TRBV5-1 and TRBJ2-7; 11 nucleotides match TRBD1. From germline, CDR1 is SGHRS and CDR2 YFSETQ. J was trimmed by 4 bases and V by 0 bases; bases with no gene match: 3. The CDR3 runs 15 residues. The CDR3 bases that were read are TGCGCCAGCAGCTTGGGTGGACAGGGGGCATACGAG. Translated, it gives CASSLGGQGAYE. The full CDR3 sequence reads CASSLGGQGAYEQYF. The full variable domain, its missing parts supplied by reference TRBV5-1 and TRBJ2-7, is KAGVTQTPRYLIKTRGQQVTLSCSPISGHRSVSWYQQTPGQGLQFLFEYFSETQRNKGNFPGRFSGRQFSNSRSEMNVSTLELGDSALYLCASSLGGQGAYEQYFGPGTRLTVT.

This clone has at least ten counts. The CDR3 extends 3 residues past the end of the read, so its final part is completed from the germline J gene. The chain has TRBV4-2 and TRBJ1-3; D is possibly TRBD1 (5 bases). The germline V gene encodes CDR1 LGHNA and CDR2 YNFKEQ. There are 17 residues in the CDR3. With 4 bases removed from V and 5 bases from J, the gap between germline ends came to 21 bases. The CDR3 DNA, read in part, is TGTGCCAGCAGCCCAGGCCGGGAGGGGCGCGAAAGAAACACC. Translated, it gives CASSPGREGRERNT. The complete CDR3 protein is CASSPGREGRERNTIYF.

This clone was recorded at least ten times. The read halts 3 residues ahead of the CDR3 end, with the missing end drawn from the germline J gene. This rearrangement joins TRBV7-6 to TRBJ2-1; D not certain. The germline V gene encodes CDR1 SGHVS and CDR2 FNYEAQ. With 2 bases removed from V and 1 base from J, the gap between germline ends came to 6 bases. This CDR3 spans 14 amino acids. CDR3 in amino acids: CASSLLSSYNEQFF. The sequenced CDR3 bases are TGTGCCAGCAGCTTATTGTCGTCCTACAATGAG.

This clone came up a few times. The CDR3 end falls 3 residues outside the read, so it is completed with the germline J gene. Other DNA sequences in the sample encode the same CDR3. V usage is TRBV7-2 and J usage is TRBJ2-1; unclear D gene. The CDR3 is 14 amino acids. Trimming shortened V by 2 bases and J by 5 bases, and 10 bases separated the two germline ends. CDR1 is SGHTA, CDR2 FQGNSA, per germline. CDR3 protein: CASSLTLKNNEQFF. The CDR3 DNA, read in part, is TGTGCCAGCAGCTTAACCCTAAAAAACAATGAG.

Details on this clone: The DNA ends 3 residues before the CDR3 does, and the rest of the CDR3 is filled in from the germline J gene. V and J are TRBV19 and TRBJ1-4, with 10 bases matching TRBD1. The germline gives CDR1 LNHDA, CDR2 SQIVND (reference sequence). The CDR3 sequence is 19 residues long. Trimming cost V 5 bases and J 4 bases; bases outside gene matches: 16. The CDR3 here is CASSSLSSGTGARNEKLFF. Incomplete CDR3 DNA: TGTGCCAGTAGTTCGCTATCATCCGGGACAGGGGCGCGTAATGAAAAA.

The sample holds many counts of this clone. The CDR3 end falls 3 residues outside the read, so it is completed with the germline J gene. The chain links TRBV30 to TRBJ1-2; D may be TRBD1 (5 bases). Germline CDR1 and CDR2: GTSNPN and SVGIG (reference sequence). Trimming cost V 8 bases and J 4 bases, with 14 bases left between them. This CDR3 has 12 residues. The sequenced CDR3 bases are TGTGCCCAAGACAGTCGGTTCTATGGC. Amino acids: CAQDSRFYG. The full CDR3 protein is CAQDSRFYGYTF.

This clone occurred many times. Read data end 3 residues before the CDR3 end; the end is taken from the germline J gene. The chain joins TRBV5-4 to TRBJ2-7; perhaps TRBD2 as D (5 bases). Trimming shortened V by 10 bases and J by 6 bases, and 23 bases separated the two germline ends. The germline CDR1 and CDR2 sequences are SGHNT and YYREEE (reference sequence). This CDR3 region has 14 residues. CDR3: CAAEGSSTSCEQYF. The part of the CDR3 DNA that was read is TGTGCCGCTGAGGGCTCCTCTACTAGTTGCGAG.

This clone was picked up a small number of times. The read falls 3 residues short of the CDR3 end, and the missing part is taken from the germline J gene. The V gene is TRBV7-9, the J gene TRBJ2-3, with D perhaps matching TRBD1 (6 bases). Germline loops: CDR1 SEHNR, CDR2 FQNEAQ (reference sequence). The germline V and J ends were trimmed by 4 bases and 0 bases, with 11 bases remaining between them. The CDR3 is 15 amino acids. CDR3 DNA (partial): TGTGCCAGCAGCTCGTACAGGGAGAGCACAGATACG. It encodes CASSSYRESTDT. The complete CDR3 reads CASSSYRESTDTQYF.

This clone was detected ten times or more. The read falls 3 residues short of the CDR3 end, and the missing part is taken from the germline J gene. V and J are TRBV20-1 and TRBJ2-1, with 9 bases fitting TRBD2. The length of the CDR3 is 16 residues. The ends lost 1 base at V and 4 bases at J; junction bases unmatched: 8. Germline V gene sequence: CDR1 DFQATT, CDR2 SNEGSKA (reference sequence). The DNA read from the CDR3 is TGCAGTGCTAGAGGCGGTACTAGCGGGTTTTACAATGAG. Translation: CSARGGTSGFYNE. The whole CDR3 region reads CSARGGTSGFYNEQFF.

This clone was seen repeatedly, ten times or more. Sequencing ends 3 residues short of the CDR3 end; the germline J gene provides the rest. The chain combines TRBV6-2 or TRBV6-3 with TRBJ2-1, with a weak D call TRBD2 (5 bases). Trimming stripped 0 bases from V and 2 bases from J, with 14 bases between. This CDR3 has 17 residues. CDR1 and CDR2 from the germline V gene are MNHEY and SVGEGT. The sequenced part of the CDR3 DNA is TGTGCCAGCAGTTACTCGAGATTAGCGAGAACCTACAATGAG. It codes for CASSYSRLARTYNE. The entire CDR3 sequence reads CASSYSRLARTYNEQFF.

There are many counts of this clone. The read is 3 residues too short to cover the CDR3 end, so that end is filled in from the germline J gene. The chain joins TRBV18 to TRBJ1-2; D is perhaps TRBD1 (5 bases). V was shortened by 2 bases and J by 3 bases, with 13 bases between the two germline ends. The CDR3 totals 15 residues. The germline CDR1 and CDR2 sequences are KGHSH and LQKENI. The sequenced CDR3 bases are TGTGCCAGCTCACCAGAGTGGCGCAGGGACTATGGC. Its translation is CASSPEWRRDYG. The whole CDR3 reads CASSPEWRRDYGYTF.

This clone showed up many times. Partial CDR3 DNA: TGCAGCGTTTTGGGACAGCGGAGCTCCTACAATGAG. This sequence encodes CSVLGQRSSYNE. The full-length CDR3 reads as CSVLGQRSSYNEQFF. The chain links TRBV29-1 to TRBJ2-1, with 7 positions matching TRBD1. The sequenced fragment ends 3 residues before the CDR3 boundary, so the rest is inferred from the germline J gene. Trimming removed 5 bases from V and 0 bases from J; junction bases left unmatched: 7. CDR1 and CDR2 from the germline V gene are SQVTM and ANQGSEA. The CDR3 loop spans 15 amino acids.

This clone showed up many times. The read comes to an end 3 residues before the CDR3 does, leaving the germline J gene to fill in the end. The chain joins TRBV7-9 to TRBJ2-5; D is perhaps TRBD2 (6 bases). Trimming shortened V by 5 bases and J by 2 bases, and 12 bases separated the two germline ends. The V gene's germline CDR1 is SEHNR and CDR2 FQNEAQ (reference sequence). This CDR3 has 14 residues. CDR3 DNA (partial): TGTGCCAGCAGCCCCCGGCGGGGACAAGAGACC. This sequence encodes CASSPRRGQET. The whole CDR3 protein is CASSPRRGQETQYF.

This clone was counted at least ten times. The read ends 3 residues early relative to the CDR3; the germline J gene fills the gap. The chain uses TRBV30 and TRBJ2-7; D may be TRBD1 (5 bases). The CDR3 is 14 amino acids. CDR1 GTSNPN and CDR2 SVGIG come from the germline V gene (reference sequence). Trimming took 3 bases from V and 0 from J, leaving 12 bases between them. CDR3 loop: CAWRETESSYEQYF. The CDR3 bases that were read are TGTGCCTGGAGGGAGACAGAGAGCTCCTACGAG.

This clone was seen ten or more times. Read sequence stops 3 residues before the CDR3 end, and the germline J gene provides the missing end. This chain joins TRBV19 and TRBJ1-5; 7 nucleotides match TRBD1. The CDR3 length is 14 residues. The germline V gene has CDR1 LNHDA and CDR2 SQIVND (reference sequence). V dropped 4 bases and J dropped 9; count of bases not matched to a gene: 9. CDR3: CASSTPGGLTPQHF. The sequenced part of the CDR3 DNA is TGTGCCAGTAGTACCCCAGGGGGGTTGACGCCC.

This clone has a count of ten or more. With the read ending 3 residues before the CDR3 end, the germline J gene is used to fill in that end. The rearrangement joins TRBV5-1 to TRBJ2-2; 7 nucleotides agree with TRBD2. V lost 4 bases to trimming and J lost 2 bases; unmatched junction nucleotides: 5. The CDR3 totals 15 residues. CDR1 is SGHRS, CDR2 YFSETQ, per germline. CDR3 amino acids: CASSLGLGNTGELFF. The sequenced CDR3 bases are TGCGCCAGCAGCCTAGGACTAGGAAACACCGGGGAG.

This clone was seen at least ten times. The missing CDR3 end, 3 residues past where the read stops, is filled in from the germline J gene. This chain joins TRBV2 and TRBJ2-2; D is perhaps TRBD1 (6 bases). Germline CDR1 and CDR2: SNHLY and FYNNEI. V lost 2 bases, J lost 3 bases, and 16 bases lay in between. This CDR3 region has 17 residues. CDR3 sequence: CASSEPRQEEDTGELFF. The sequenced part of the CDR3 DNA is TGTGCCAGCAGTGAACCCCGACAGGAGGAAGACACCGGGGAG.

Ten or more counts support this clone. CDR3 DNA (partial): TGCAGCGTCAATGGGGGGGAAGAGACC. This translates into CSVNGGEET. The full CDR3 is CSVNGGEETQYF. The genes are TRBV29-1 and TRBJ2-5, with TRBD2 identical over 7 bases. The CDR3 end is not reached by the read, which stops 3 residues before it; the germline J gene fills it in. From germline, CDR1 is SQVTM and CDR2 ANQGSEA. This CDR3 has 12 residues. V dropped 6 bases and J dropped 3; count of bases not matched to a gene: 4.

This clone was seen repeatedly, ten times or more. The CDR3 protein is CAISVLAGATYTQYF. Incomplete CDR3 DNA: TGTGCCATCAGCGTACTAGCGGGAGCTACTTATACG. V and J are TRBV10-3 and TRBJ2-3, with 11 bases identical to TRBD2. The read ends 3 residues shy of where the CDR3 ends; the end is completed using the germline J gene. V shed 6 bases and J 7 bases; nucleotides not matched to a gene: 9. This CDR3 region has 15 residues. Germline V gene lookup returns CDR1 ENHRY and CDR2 SYGVKD.

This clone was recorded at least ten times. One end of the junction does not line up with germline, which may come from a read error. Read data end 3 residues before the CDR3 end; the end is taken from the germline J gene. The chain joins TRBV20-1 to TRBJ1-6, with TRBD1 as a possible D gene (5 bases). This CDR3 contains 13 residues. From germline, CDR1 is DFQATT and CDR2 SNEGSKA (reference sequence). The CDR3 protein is CSTRARGMSPLHF. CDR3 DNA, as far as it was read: TGCAGTACTAGAGCGAGGGGTATGTCACCC.

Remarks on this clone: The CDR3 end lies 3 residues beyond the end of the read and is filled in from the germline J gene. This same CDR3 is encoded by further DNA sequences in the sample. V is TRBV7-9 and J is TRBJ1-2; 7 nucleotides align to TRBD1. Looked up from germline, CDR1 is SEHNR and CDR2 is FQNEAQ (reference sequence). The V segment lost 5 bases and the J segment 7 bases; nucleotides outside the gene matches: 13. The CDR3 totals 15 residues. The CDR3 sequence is CASSHGTVGSAGYTF. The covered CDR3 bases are TGTGCCAGCAGCCACGGGACAGTTGGTTCGGCTGGC.

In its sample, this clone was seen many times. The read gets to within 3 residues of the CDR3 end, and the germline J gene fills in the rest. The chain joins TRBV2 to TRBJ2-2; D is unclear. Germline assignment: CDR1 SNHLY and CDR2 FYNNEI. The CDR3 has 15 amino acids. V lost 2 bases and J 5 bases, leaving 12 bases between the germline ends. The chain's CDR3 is CASSEYQASTGELFF. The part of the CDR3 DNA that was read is TGTGCCAGCAGTGAATATCAAGCGTCTACCGGGGAG.

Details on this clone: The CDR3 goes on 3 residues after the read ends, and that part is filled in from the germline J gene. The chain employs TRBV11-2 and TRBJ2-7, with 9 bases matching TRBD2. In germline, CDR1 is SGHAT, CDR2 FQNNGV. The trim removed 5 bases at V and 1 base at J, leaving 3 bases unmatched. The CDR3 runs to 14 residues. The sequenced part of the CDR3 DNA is TGTGCCAGCAGCCTAACTAGCGGGTCCTACGAG. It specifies CASSLTSGSYE. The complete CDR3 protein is CASSLTSGSYEQYF.

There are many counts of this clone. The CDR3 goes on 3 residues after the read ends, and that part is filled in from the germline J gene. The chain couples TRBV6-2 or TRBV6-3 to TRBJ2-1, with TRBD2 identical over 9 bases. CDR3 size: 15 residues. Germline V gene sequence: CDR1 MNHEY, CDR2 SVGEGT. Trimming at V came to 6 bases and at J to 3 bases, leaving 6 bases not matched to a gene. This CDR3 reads CASRNSGRGYNEQFF. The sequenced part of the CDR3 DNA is TGTGCCAGCAGAAATAGCGGGAGAGGCTACAATGAG.

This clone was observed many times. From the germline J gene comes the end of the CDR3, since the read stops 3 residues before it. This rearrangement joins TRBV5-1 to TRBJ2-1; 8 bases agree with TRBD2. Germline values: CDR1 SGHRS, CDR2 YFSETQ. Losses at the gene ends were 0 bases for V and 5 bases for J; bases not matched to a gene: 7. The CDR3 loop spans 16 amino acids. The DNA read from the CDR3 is TGCGCCAGCAGCTTGGAGGCGGGGGGCGCCGACAATGAG. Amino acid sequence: CASSLEAGGADNE. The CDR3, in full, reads CASSLEAGGADNEQFF.

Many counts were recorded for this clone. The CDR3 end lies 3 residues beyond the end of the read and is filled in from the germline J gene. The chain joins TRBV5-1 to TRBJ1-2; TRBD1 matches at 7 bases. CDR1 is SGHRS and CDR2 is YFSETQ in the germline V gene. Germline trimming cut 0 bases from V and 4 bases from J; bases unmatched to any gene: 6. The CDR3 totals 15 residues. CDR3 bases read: TGCGCCAGCAGCTTGGGGACAGGAGCAACCTATGGC. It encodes CASSLGTGATYG. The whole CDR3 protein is CASSLGTGATYGYTF.

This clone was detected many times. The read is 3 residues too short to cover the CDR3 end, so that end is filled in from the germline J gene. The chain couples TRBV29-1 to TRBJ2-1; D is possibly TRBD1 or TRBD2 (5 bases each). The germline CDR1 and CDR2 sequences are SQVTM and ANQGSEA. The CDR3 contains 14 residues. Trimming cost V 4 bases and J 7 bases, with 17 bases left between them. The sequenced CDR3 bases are TGCAGCGTTGTTCAGCGAGAGGGGCGTAATGAG. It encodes CSVVQREGRNE. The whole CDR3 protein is CSVVQREGRNEQFF.